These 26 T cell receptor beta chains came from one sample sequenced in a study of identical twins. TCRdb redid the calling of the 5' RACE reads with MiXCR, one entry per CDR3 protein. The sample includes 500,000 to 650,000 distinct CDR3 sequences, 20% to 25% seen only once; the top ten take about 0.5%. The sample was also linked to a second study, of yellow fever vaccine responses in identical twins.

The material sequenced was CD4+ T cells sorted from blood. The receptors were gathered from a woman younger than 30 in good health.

The CDR3 loop reads CATSDLRSDQPQHF. The CDR3 bases are TGTGCCACCAGTGATTTAAGGTCGGATCAGCCCCAGCATTTT. This chain connects TRBV24-1 to TRBJ1-5; D ambiguous. Germline V CDR1 and CDR2: KGHDR, SFDVKD. The CDR3 spans 14 residues. V gave up 1 base and J gave up 5 bases, with 8 bases separating them.

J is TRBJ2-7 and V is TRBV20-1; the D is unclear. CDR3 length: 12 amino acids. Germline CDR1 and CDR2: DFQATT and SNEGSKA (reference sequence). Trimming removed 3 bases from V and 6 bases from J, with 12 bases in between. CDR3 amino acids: CSARPDLTEQYF. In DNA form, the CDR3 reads TGCAGTGCTAGGCCCGACTTAACCGAGCAGTACTTC.

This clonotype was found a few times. The CDR3 is CASKDRGHTEAFF. CDR3 nucleotide sequence: TGTGCCAGCAAGGACAGGGGTCACACTGAAGCTTTCTTT. The chain has TRBV27 and TRBJ1-1; 9 bases align to TRBD1. Germline lookup yields CDR1 MNHEY and CDR2 SMNVEV (reference sequence). The CDR3 is made up of 13 amino acids. Losses at the gene ends were 7 bases for V and 3 bases for J; bases not matched to a gene: 3.

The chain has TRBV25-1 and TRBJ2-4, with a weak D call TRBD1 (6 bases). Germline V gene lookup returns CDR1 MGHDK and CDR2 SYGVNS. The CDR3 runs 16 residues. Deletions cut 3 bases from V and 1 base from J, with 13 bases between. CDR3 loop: CASSEQGIFAKNIQYF. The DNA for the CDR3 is TGTGCCAGCAGTGAGCAGGGGATCTTCGCCAAAAACATTCAGTACTTC.

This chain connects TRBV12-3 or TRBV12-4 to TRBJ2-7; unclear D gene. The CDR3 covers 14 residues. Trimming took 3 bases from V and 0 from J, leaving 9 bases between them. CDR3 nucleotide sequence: TGTGCCAGCAGTTTTGGCCCAAGCTCCTACGAGCAGTACTTC. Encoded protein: CASSFGPSSYEQYF.

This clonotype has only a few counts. CDR3 DNA sequence: TGCAGCGTGGGGACTAGCTGGTTGGATACGCAGTATTTT. It encodes CSVGTSWLDTQYF. The chain employs TRBV29-1 and TRBJ2-3; TRBD2 matches 9 bases. This CDR3 has 13 amino acids. The V segment lost 6 bases and the J segment 6 bases; nucleotides outside the gene matches: 7. Germline lookup yields CDR1 SQVTM and CDR2 ANQGSEA.

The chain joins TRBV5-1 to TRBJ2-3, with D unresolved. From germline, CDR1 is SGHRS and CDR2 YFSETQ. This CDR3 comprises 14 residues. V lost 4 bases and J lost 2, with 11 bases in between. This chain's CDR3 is CASSRALDTDTQYF. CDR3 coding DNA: TGCGCCAGCAGCAGGGCCCTTGACACAGATACGCAGTATTTT.

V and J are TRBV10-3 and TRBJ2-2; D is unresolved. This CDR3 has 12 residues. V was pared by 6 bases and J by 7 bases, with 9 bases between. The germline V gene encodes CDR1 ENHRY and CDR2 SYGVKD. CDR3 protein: CAISSNLGELFF. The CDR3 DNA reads TGTGCCATCAGCTCTAACCTCGGGGAGCTGTTTTTT.

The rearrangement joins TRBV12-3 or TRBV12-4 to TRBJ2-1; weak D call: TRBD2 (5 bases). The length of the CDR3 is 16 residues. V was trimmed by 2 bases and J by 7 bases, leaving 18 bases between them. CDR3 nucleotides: TGTGCCAGCAGTTTACTAGCCTCGGGGTTGGGGAATGAGCAGTTCTTC. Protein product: CASSLLASGLGNEQFF.

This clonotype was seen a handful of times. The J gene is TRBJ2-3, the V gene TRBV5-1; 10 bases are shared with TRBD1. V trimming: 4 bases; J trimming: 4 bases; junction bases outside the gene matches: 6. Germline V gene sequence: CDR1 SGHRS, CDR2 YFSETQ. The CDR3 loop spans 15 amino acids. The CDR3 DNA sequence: TGCGCCAGCAGCGACGGGGACAGGGGTGCAGATACGCAGTATTTT. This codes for CASSDGDRGADTQYF.

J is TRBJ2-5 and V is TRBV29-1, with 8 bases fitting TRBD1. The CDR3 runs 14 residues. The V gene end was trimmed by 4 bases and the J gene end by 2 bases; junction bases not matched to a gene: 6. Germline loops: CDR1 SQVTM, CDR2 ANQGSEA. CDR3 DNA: TGCAGCGTTGCAACCGGGACAGGACAAGAGACCCAGTACTTC. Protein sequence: CSVATGTGQETQYF.

CDR3 protein: CATKQTVEGQPQHF. CDR3 DNA sequence: TGTGCCACCAAGCAGACAGTGGAAGGTCAGCCCCAGCATTTT. The gene calls are TRBV19 and TRBJ1-5; tentatively, D is TRBD1 (5 bases). Between the trimmed V and J ends, which lost 10 bases and 6 bases, there was a span of 19 bases. This CDR3 comprises 14 residues. Germline V lookup: CDR1 LNHDA, CDR2 SQIVND (reference sequence).

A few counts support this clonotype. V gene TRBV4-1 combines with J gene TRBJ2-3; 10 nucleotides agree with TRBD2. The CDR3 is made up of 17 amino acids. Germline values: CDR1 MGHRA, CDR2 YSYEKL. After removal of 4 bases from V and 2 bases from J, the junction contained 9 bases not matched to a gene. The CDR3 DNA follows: TGCGCCAGCAGCCGGGGGGCTAGCGGGAGTTTCACAGATACGCAGTATTTT. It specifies CASSRGASGSFTDTQYF.

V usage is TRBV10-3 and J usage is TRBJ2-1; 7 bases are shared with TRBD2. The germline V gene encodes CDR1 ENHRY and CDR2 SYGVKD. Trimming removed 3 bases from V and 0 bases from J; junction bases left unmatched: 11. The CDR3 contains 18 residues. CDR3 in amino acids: CAISDPPPAGRSYNEQFF. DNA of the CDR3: TGTGCCATCAGTGACCCACCTCCAGCGGGGCGCTCCTACAATGAGCAGTTCTTC.

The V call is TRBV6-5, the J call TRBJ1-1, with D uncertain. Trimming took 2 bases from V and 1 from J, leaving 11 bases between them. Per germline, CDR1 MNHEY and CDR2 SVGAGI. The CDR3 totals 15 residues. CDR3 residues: CASSYSRKGNTEAFF. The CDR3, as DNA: TGTGCCAGCAGTTACAGCCGTAAAGGGAACACTGAAGCTTTCTTT.

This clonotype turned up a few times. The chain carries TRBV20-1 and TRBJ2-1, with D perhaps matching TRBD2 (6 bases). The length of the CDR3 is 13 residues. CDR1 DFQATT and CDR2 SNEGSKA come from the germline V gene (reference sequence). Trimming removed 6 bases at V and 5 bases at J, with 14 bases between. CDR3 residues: CSAKRVADNEQFF. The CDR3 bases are TGCAGTGCAAAGCGGGTAGCTGACAATGAGCAGTTCTTC.

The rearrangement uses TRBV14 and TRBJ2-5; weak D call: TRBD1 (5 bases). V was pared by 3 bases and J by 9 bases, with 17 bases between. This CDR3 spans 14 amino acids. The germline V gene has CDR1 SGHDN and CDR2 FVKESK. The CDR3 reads CASSQTQGLSAQYF. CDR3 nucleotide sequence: TGTGCCAGCAGCCAGACGCAGGGTTTATCAGCCCAGTACTTC.

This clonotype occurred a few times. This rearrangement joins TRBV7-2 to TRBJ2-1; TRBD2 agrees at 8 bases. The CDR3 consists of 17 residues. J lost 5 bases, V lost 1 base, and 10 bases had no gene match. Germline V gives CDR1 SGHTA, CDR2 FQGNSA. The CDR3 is CASSLGRGGLADNEQFF. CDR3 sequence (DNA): TGTGCCAGCAGCTTAGGCCGGGGGGGGCTAGCGGACAATGAGCAGTTCTTC.

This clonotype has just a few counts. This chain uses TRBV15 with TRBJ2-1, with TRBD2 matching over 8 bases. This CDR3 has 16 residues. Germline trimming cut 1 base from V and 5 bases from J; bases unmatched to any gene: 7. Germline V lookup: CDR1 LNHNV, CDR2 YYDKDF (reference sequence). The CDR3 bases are TGTGCCACCAGCAGAGGCGACCTTAGCGGGAACAATGAGCAGTTCTTC. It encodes CATSRGDLSGNNEQFF.

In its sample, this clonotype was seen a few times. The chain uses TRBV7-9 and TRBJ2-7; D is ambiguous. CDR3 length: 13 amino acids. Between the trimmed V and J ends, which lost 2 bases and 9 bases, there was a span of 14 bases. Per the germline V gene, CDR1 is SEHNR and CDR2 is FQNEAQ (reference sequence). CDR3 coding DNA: TGTGCCAGCAGCTTAAATATGTGGCAGTCGCAGTACTTC. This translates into CASSLNMWQSQYF.

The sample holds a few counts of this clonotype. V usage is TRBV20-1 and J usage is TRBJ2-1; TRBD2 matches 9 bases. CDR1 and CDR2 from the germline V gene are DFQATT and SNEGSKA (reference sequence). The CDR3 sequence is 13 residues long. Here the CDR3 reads CTVGRGGPDEQFF. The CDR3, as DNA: TGCACTGTGGGGCGGGGGGGCCCGGATGAGCAGTTCTTC.

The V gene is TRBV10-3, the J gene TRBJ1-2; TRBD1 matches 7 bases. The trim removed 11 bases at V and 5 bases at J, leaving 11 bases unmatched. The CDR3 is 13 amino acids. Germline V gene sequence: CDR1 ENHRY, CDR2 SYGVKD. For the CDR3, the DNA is TGTGCCGTTCCTGGGACAGTTGATTATGGCTACACCTTC. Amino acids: CAVPGTVDYGYTF.

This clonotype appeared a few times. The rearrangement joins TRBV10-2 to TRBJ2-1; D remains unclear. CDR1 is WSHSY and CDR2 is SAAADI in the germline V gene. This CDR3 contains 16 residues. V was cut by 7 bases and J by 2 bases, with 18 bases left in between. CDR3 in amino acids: CASIDSNPTAYNEQFF. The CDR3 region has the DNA TGCGCCAGCATTGATAGCAACCCCACGGCCTACAATGAGCAGTTCTTC.

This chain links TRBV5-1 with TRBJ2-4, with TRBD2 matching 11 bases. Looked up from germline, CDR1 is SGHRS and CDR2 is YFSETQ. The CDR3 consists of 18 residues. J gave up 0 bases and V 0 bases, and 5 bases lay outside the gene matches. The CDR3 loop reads CASSLETSGGLAKNIQYF. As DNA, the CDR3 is TGCGCCAGCAGCTTGGAAACTAGCGGGGGACTAGCCAAAAACATTCAGTACTTC. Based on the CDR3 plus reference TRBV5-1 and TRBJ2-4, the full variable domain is KAGVTQTPRYLIKTRGQQVTLSCSPISGHRSVSWYQQTPGQGLQFLFEYFSETQRNKGNFPGRFSGRQFSNSRSEMNVSTLELGDSALYLCASSLETSGGLAKNIQYFGAGTRLSVL.

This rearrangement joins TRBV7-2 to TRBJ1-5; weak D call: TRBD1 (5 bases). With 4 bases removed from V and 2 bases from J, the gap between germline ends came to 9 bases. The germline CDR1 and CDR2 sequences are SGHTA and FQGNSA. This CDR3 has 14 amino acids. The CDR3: CASSSRVGNQPQHF. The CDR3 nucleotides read TGTGCCAGCAGCTCCAGGGTGGGCAATCAGCCCCAGCATTTT.

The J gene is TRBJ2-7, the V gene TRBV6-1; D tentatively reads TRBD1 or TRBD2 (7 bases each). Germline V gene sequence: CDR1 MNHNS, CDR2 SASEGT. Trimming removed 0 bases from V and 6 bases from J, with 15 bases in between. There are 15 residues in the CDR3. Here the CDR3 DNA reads TGTGCCAGCAGTGAAGCGCGGGGAGGGGGCTTCGAGCAGTACGTC. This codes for CASSEARGGGFEQYV.